This T cell receptor beta chain was found in a study of shared clonotypes between healthy human individuals. Donors were healthy HIV-negative adults without recently reported acute infections or vaccinations. Without sorting, samples used about 90 million PBMCs for genomic DNA. The CDR3 extends over 15 amino acids. V shed 3 bases and J 1 base; nucleotides not matched to a gene: 6. The germline V gene encodes CDR1 MNHEY and CDR2 SMNVEV (reference sequence). An even split of each subset's genomic DNA across several immunoSEQ plates was performed. TCRdb's copy holds only in-frame clones and misses some; the assay was immunoSEQ multiplex PCR. The sample lists 550,000 to 600,000 clones, around 81% seen once, with around 12% in the top ten.

This clonotype originated in a woman between 35 and 50 years old in good health. Some clones in this sample may be carry-over from other donors' samples. The sample taken for sequencing was PBMCs. The chain couples TRBV27 to TRBJ2-7; 7 nucleotides match TRBD2. CDR3 nucleotides: TGTGCCAGCAGTTTCCCACGGACTAGTTCCTACGAGCAGTACTTC. This gives the protein CASSFPRTSSYEQYF.